This TCR beta chain is from a study of T cell responses to AZD1222 COVID-19 vaccine. Regarding the study as a whole: Donors in the cohort were predominantly white British and more often female, and clonal diversity was possibly underestimated. Reportedly, nearly half of unique spike TCRs recognized epitopes outside B.1.351/B.1.1.7 mutations.

The germline CDR1 and CDR2 sequences are SGHDT and YYEEEE. The CDR3 is 12 residues long. V was shortened by 4 bases and J by 7 bases, with 6 bases between the two germline ends. The method was immunoSEQ multiplex PCR; TCRdb's version includes in-frame clones alone and lacks a portion of them. This table holds about 94,000 clones, 70% to 90% found once. A remark on this clone: Its antigen is undetermined. The same CDR3 is also encoded by other DNA sequences in this sample.

Second doses that came at about 4 or about 12 weeks were put together. The chain joins TRBV5-6 to TRBJ1-6, with a tentative D call TRBD1 (5 bases). This TCR came from an adult who received the AZD1222 COVID-19 vaccine. Sequenced here: peripheral blood, sampled 28 days after the second AZD1222 dose. CDR3 amino acids: CASSPGNSPLHF. The CDR3, as DNA: TGTGCCAGCAGCCCAGGGAATTCACCCCTCCACTTT.